The clone carrying this T cell receptor (beta chain) was recorded once. The data belong to a study of post-analysis software for immune sequencing data. Included in the TCR beta cDNA libraries were unique molecular identifiers. TCRdb re-called the PCR reads through MiXCR, storing one row per CDR3 protein. Of about 820,000 distinct CDR3 sequences in the sample, approximately 53% were seen once. The specimen was blood. This clonotype was sampled from a girl under 18 with multiple sclerosis.

In nucleotides, the CDR3 is TGTGCCAGCAGCCACGGGGCTAACTATGGCTACACCTTC. This translates into CASSHGANYGYTF. The chain is built from TRBV6-5 and TRBJ1-2; the D is unclear. The ends were cut back, 6 bases at V and 0 bases at J, with 8 bases in the middle. CDR1 and CDR2 (germline): MNHEY, SVGAGI. The length of the CDR3 is 13 residues.